The 21 T cell receptor beta chains reported below all come from one sample, sequenced in a study of T cell responses to AZD1222 COVID-19 vaccine. Only in-frame clones appear in the TCRdb table, and some are missing; sequencing was by immunoSEQ multiplex PCR. The sample records over 130,000 clones, 92% being singletons. The source material was peripheral blood, sampled 28 days after the second AZD1222 dose. These receptor sequences come from an adult who received the AZD1222 COVID-19 vaccine.

The chain is built from TRBV11-3 and TRBJ2-1; 7 bases are a match to TRBD2. There are 14 residues in the CDR3. The germline V gene encodes CDR1 SGHNT and CDR2 YENEEA. The J segment lost 0 bases and the V segment lost 10 bases, leaving 6 bases of the junction unmatched. The CDR3 loop reads CATTGGSSYNEQFF. CDR3 bases: TGTGCCACCACGGGGGGAAGCTCCTACAATGAGCAGTTCTTC.

The chain links TRBV18 to TRBJ1-3; D unclear. Per the germline V gene, CDR1 is KGHSH and CDR2 is LQKENI. This CDR3 has 12 residues. V lost 6 bases and J lost 0, with 3 bases in between. The CDR3 coding sequence is TGTGCCAGCTCCGACTCTGGAAACACCATATATTTT. This sequence encodes CASSDSGNTIYF.

V usage is TRBV5-1 and J usage is TRBJ1-2; 8 nucleotides align to TRBD1. Germline V gives CDR1 SGHRS, CDR2 YFSETQ. V lost 0 bases and J lost 4; bases outside the gene matches: 14. The CDR3 covers 18 residues. CDR3 protein: CASSLAPDRGALLYGYTF. DNA for the CDR3: TGCGCCAGCAGCTTGGCCCCAGACAGGGGAGCCCTACTCTATGGCTACACCTTC. Together with reference TRBV5-1 and TRBJ1-2, the CDR3 gives the full variable domain: KAGVTQTPRYLIKTRGQQVTLSCSPISGHRSVSWYQQTPGQGLQFLFEYFSETQRNKGNFPGRFSGRQFSNSRSEMNVSTLELGDSALYLCASSLAPDRGALLYGYTFGSGTRLTVV.

V and J are TRBV5-1 and TRBJ2-1; D unresolved. The germline V and J ends were trimmed by 1 base and 8 bases, with 4 bases remaining between them. Germline CDR1 reads SGHRS; CDR2 reads YFSETQ. The CDR3 is 11 residues long. CDR3 region: CASSLTYEQFF. CDR3 bases: TGCGCCAGCAGCTTGACATATGAGCAGTTCTTC.

The chain links TRBV15 to TRBJ2-2, with no clear D. Germline loops: CDR1 LNHNV, CDR2 YYDKDF (reference sequence). The germline V and J ends were trimmed by 1 base and 5 bases, with 8 bases remaining between them. CDR3 length equals 14 residues. CDR3 nucleotides: TGTGCCACCAGCAGAGGGTCCGGGACCGGGGAGCTGTTTTTT. Protein product: CATSRGSGTGELFF. The full variable domain, in which reference TRBV15 and TRBJ2-2 provide the parts outside the CDR3, is DAMVIQNPRYQVTQFGKPVTLSCSQTLNHNVMYWYQQKSSQAPKLLFHYYDKDFNNEADTPDNFQSRRPNTSFCFLDIRSPGLGDTAMYLCATSRGSGTGELFFGEGSRLTVL.

The genes are TRBV11-3 and TRBJ2-1; no clear D. This CDR3 is 14 amino acids long. Germline V lookup: CDR1 SGHNT, CDR2 YENEEA. The V end was cut by 2 bases, the J end by 10 bases, with 15 bases between. The CDR3 region has the DNA TGTGCCAGCAGCTTAATGAGTGGGGTTCGGGAGCAGTTCTTC. It encodes CASSLMSGVREQFF.

The V gene is TRBV5-1, the J gene TRBJ1-5; D call uncertain. V was shortened by 0 bases and J by 5 bases, with 6 bases between the two germline ends. The germline V gene encodes CDR1 SGHRS and CDR2 YFSETQ. This CDR3 contains 13 residues. Here the CDR3 reads CASSLEVDQPQHF. CDR3 bases: TGCGCCAGCAGCTTGGAGGTGGATCAGCCCCAGCATTTT.

The chain has TRBV28 and TRBJ1-4; tentatively, D is TRBD1 (5 bases). Trimming took 5 bases from V and 3 from J, leaving 19 bases between them. In germline, CDR1 is MDHEN, CDR2 SYDVKM. This CDR3 contains 17 residues. CDR3: CASSRRGRRTANEKLFF. The CDR3 DNA follows: TGTGCCAGCAGTCGCCGGGGACGGCGGACGGCTAATGAAAAACTGTTTTTT.

This clone appeared once. The chain combines TRBV11-3 with TRBJ1-6; D uncertain. Per the germline V gene, CDR1 is SGHNT and CDR2 is YENEEA. CDR3 length: 15 residues. V lost 0 bases and J lost 8, with 11 bases in between. CDR3 sequence: CASSLEIGGYSPLHF. The CDR3 bases are TGTGCCAGCAGCTTAGAGATCGGAGGGTATTCACCCCTCCACTTT.

The table lists this clone with a few counts. The chain carries TRBV9 and TRBJ2-2, with a weak D call TRBD1 (6 bases). This CDR3 region has 16 residues. V dropped 4 bases and J dropped 2 bases, with 15 bases sitting between them. The germline V gene encodes CDR1 SGDLS and CDR2 YYNGEE. The CDR3 DNA follows: TGTGCCAGCAGCATAACCGGGACAACAAACACCGGGGAGCTGTTTTTT. Its protein product is CASSITGTTNTGELFF.

V usage is TRBV24-1 and J usage is TRBJ2-3, with D possibly matching TRBD2 (5 bases). This CDR3 contains 16 residues. Trimming took 2 bases from V and 0 from J, leaving 11 bases between them. Germline V CDR1 and CDR2: KGHDR, SFDVKD. CDR3 loop: CATSDWNRGSTDTQYF. The CDR3, as DNA: TGTGCCACCAGTGATTGGAACCGAGGGAGCACAGATACGCAGTATTTT.

V gene TRBV29-1 combines with J gene TRBJ2-7; D possibly corresponds to TRBD2 (5 bases). The CDR3 loop spans 16 amino acids. V shed 2 bases and J shed 0 bases, with 17 bases lying between them. The germline V gene encodes CDR1 SQVTM and CDR2 ANQGSEA. The CDR3 DNA sequence: TGCAGCGTTGAATCCGGCGGAGGTAGCAGCTCCTACGAGCAGTACTTC. It encodes CSVESGGGSSSYEQYF.

This clone has only a few counts. The chain links TRBV30 to TRBJ1-1; D is unclear. V lost 2 bases to trimming and J lost 4 bases, with 14 bases between them. There are 14 residues in the CDR3. CDR1 GTSNPN and CDR2 SVGIG come from the germline V gene (reference sequence). The CDR3 loop reads CAWSSLGPRTEAFF. The CDR3 DNA reads TGTGCCTGGAGTTCCCTTGGGCCCCGCACTGAAGCTTTCTTT.

The chain links TRBV13 to TRBJ1-1; no clear D. The germline V gene has CDR1 PRHDT and CDR2 FYEKMQ (reference sequence). The CDR3 extends over 13 amino acids. V was cut by 1 base and J by 8 bases, with 11 bases left in between. CDR3 nucleotides: TGTGCCAGCAGCTTAGTTGGTGGACGGGAAGCTTTCTTT. It codes for CASSLVGGREAFF.

The chain links TRBV10-1 to TRBJ2-7; a weak D match, TRBD1 (5 bases). V was clipped by 3 bases and J by 4 bases, with 10 bases between them. Germline V CDR1 and CDR2: WNHNN, SYGVQD (reference sequence). This CDR3 has 13 amino acids. For the CDR3, the DNA is TGCGCCAGCAGTGAAAGGTCAGGGTACGAGCAGTACTTC. Translating gives CASSERSGYEQYF.

The chain uses TRBV14 and TRBJ1-1, with unresolved D. Germline V lookup: CDR1 SGHDN, CDR2 FVKESK. The CDR3 sequence is 13 residues long. The V end was cut by 5 bases, the J end by 4 bases, with 11 bases between. The DNA for the CDR3 is TGTGCCAGCAGCTTTAGCCATGGCACTGAAGCTTTCTTT. Amino acids: CASSFSHGTEAFF. Full variable domain (missing parts from reference TRBV14 and TRBJ1-1): EAGVTQFPSHSVIEKGQTVTLRCDPISGHDNLYWYRRVMGKEIKFLLHFVKESKQDESGMPNNRFLAERTGGTYSTLKVQPAELEDSGVYFCASSFSHGTEAFFGQGTRLTVV.

The chain recombines TRBV7-2 with TRBJ2-1, with TRBD2 matching over 10 bases. Looked up from germline, CDR1 is SGHTA and CDR2 is FQGNSA. J gave up 8 bases and V 3 bases, and 7 bases lay outside the gene matches. This CDR3 has 15 residues. The CDR3 nucleotides read TGTGCCAGCAGCTTGGCTAGCGGGAGAGCAGATGAGCAGTTCTTC. Its protein is CASSLASGRADEQFF.

This chain connects TRBV5-4 to TRBJ1-5; 10 positions agree with TRBD1. J was trimmed by 4 bases and V by 4 bases; bases with no gene match: 5. CDR3 length: 15 amino acids. CDR1 is SGHNT, CDR2 YYREEE, per germline (reference sequence). The CDR3, as DNA: TGTGCCAGCAGCGCGGGACAGGGGATGAATCAGCCCCAGCATTTT. This codes for CASSAGQGMNQPQHF.

The CDR3: CASLDSPTGNQPQHF. The CDR3 DNA is TGTGCCAGTCTTGACAGTCCTACGGGCAATCAGCCCCAGCATTTT. The chain uses TRBV19 and TRBJ1-5; weak D call: TRBD1 (5 bases). Trimming cost V 8 bases and J 2 bases, with 16 bases left between them. CDR1 and CDR2 (germline): LNHDA, SQIVND (reference sequence). The CDR3 totals 15 residues.

The chain joins TRBV4-1 to TRBJ2-1; D gene ambiguous. There are 11 residues in the CDR3. The germline V gene has CDR1 MGHRA and CDR2 YSYEKL. V lost 4 bases and J lost 4, with 2 bases in between. The CDR3: CASSRYNEQFF. DNA of the CDR3: TGCGCCAGCAGCCGGTACAATGAGCAGTTCTTC.

This sequence joins TRBV5-1 and TRBJ1-1; D perhaps matches TRBD1 (5 bases). Germline CDR1 SGHRS, CDR2 YFSETQ. The CDR3 extends over 14 amino acids. Deletions cut 4 bases from V and 1 base from J, with 11 bases between. CDR3 region: CASSRDGGNTEAFF. The CDR3 DNA follows: TGCGCCAGCAGCCGGGATGGGGGGAACACTGAAGCTTTCTTT.